Given below is one T cell receptor beta chain in context. The trim removed 7 bases at V and 1 base at J, leaving 5 bases unmatched. CDR1 is SGHAT, CDR2 FQNNGV, per germline. The CDR3 has 14 residues. This entry belongs to a study of technical replicates of blood from a few donors. Clones were sequenced by immunoSEQ multiplex PCR, and TCRdb holds only the in-frame ones, with some missing. The sample has approximately 65,000 clones; 70% to 90% are singletons. Sequencing used PBMCs. The TCR originated in a human donor in good health. Some clones in this sample may be carry-over from other donors' samples. The chain joins TRBV11-2 to TRBJ1-1, with 8 bases aligning to TRBD1. CDR3 nucleotides: TGTGCCAGCACCAGGGGGCAACCGAACACTGAAGCTTTCTTT. Translating it yields CASTRGQPNTEAFF. The variable domain in full, with the rest retrieved from reference TRBV11-2 and TRBJ1-1, is EAGVAQSPRYKIIEKRQSVAFWCNPISGHATLYWYQQILGQGPKLLIQFQNNGVVDDSQLPKDRFSAERLKGVDSTLKIQPAKLEDSAVYLCASTRGQPNTEAFFGQGTRLTVV.